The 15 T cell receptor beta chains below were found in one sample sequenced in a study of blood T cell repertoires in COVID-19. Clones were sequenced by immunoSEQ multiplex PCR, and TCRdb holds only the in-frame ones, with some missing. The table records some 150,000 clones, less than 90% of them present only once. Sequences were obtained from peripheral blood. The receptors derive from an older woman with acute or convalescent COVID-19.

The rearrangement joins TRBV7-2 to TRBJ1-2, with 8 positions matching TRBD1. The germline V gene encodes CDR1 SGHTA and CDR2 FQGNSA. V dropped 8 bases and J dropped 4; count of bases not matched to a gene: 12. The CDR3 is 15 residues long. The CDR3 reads CASQSDRGGGYGYTF. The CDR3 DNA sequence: TGTGCCAGCCAGTCCGACAGGGGCGGGGGCTATGGCTACACCTTC.

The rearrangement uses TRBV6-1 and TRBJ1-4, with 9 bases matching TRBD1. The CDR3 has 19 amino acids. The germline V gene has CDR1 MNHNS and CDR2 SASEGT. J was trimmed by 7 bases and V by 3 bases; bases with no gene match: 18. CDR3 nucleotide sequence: TGTGCCAGCAGTGACCCTAGCCGGACTAAGACAGGGGGGGGTGAAAAACTGTTTTTT. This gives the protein CASSDPSRTKTGGGEKLFF.

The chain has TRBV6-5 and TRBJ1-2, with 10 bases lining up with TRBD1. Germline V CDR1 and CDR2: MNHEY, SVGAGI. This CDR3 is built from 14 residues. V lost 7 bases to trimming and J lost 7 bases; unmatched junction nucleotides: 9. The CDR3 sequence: CASTIGDRGTGYTF. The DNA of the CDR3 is TGTGCCAGCACCATAGGGGACAGGGGTACTGGCTACACCTTC.

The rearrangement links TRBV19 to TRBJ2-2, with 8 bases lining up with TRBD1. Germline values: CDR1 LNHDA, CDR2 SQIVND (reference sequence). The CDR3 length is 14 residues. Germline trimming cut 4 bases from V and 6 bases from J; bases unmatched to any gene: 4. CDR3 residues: CASSRTGTAGELFF. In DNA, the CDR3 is TGTGCCAGTAGTAGGACAGGGACGGCCGGGGAGCTGTTTTTT.

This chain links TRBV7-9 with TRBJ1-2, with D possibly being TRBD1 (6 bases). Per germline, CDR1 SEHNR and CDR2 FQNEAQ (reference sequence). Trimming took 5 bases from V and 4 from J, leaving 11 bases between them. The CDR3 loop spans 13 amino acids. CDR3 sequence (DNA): TGTGCCAGCAGCCCTACAGGGACCTATGGCTACACCTTC. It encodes CASSPTGTYGYTF. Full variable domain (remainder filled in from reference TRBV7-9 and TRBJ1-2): DTGVSQNPRHKITKRGQNVTFRCDPISEHNRLYWYRQTLGQGPEFLTYFQNEAQLEKSRLLSDRFSAERPKGSFSTLEIQRTEQGDSAMYLCASSPTGTYGYTFGSGTRLTVV.

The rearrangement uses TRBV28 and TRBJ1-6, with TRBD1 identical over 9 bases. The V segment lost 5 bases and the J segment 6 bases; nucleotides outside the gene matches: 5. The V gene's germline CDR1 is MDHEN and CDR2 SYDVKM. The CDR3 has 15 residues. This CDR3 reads CASSLRDRANSPLHF. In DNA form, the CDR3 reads TGTGCCAGCAGTCTCCGGGACAGGGCTAATTCACCCCTCCACTTT.

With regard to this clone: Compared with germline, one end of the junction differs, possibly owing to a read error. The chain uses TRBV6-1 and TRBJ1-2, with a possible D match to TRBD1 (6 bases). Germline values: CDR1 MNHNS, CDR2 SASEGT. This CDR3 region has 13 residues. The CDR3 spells CASREGGDYGYTF. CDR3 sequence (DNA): TGTGCCAGCAGGGAAGGGGGGGATTATGGCTACACCTTC.

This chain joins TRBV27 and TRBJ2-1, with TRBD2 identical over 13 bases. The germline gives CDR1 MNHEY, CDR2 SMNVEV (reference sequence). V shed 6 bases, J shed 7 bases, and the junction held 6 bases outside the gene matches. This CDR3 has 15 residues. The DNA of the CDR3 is TGTGCCAGCAGCCAACTAGCGGGGGGGCGAAATGAGCAGTTCTTC. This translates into CASSQLAGGRNEQFF.

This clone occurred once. The CDR3: CASSIGGVGNYGYTF. The CDR3 region has the DNA TGTGCCAGTAGTATTGGCGGGGTAGGGAACTATGGCTACACCTTC. The rearrangement uses TRBV19 and TRBJ1-2; D not resolved. Looked up from germline, CDR1 is LNHDA and CDR2 is SQIVND (reference sequence). The CDR3 extends over 15 amino acids. Trimming removed 3 bases from V and 2 bases from J, with 13 bases in between.

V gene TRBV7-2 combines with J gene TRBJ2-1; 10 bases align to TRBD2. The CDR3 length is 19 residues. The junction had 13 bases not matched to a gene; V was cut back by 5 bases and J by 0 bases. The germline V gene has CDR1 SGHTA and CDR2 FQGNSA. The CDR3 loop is CASSVHPSGGSSSYNEQFF. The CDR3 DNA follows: TGTGCCAGCAGCGTTCATCCTAGCGGGGGTTCAAGCTCCTACAATGAGCAGTTCTTC.

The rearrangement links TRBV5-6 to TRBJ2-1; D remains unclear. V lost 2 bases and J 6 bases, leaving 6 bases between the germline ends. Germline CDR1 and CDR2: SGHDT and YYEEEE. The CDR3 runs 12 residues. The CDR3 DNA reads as TGTGCCAGCAGCTTCTTCAGCAATGAGCAGTTCTTC. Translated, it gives CASSFFSNEQFF.

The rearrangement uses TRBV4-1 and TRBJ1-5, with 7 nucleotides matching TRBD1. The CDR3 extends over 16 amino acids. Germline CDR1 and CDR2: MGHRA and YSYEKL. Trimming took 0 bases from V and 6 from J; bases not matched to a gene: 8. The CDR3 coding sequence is TGCGCCAGCAGCCAAGATTCAGGGGGGTTGGGTCAGCCCCAGCATTTT. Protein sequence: CASSQDSGGLGQPQHF.

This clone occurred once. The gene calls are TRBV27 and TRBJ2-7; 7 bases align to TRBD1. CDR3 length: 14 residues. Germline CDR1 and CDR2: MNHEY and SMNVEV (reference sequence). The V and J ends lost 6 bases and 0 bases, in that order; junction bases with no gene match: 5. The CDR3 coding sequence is TGTGCCAGCAGAACAGGGGACCTCTCCTACGAGCAGTACGTC. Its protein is CASRTGDLSYEQYV.

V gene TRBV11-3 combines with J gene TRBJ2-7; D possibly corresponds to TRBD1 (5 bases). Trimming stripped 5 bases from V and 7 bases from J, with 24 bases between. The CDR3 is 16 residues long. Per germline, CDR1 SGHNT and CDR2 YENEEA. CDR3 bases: TGTGCCAGCAGCCCAGGACATTTATCCTCCGTGGGGGAGCAGTACTTC. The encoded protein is CASSPGHLSSVGEQYF.

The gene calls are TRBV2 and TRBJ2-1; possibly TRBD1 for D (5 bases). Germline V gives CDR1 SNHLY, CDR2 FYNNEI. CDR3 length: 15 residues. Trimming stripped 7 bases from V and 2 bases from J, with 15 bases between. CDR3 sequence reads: CASKDSQGPYNEQFF. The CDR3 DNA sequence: TGTGCCAGCAAGGATTCCCAGGGTCCCTACAATGAGCAGTTCTTC.